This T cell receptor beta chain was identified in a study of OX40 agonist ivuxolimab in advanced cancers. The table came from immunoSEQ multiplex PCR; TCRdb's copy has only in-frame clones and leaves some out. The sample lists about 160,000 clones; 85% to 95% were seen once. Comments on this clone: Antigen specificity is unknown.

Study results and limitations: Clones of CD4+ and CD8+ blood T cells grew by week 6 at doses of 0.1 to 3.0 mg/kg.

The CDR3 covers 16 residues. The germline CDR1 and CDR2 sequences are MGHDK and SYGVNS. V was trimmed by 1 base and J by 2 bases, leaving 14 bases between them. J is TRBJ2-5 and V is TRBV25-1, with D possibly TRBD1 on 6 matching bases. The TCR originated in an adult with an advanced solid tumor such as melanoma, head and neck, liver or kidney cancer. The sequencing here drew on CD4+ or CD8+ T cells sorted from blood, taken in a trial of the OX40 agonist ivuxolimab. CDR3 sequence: CASSELSRTAQETQYF. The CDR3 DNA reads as TGTGCCAGCAGTGAATTAAGCAGGACAGCACAAGAGACCCAGTACTTC.